This paragraph covers one T cell receptor beta chain sequence. The CDR3 spans 12 residues. Germline CDR1 and CDR2: KGHSH and LQKENI. V lost 9 bases to trimming and J lost 4 bases; unmatched junction nucleotides: 3. This entry comes from a study of blood T cell repertoires in COVID-19. TCRdb keeps only in-frame clones here, not all; method: immunoSEQ multiplex PCR. The sample lists some 210,000 clones, around 90% occurring once. Source material: peripheral blood. This rearrangement joins TRBV18 to TRBJ1-3; 7 positions match TRBD1. The receptor comes from a man aged 25-45 years with acute or convalescent COVID-19. In DNA, the CDR3 is TGTGCCAGTTGGGACAGCGGAAACACCATATATTTT. This sequence encodes CASWDSGNTIYF.